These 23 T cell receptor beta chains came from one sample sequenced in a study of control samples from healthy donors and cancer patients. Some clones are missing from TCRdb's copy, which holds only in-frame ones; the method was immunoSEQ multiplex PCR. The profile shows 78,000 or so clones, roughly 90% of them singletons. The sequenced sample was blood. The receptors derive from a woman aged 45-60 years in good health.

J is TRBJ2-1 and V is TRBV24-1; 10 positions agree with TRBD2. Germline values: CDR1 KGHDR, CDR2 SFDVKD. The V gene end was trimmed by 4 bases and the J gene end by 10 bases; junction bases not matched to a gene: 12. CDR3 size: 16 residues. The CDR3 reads CATSETGTSALFEQFF. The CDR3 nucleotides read TGTGCCACCAGTGAAACCGGGACTAGCGCCCTATTCGAGCAGTTCTTC.

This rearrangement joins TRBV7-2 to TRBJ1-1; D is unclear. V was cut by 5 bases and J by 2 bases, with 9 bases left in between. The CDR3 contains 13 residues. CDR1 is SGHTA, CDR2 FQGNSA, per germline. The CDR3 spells CASSPYLNTEAFF. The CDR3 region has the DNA TGTGCCAGCAGCCCATACCTTAACACTGAAGCTTTCTTT.

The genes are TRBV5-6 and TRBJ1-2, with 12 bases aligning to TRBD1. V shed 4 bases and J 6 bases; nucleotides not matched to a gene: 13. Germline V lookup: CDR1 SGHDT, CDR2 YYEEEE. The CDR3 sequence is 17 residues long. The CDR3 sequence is CASSPTGQGAQGDGYTF. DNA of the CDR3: TGTGCCAGCAGCCCCACGGGACAGGGGGCGCAAGGAGATGGCTACACCTTC. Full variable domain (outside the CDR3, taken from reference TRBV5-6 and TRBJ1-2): DAGVTQSPTHLIKTRGQQVTLRCSPKSGHDTVSWYQQALGQGPQFIFQYYEEEERQRGNFPDRFSGHQFPNYSSELNVNALLLGDSALYLCASSPTGQGAQGDGYTFGSGTRLTVV.

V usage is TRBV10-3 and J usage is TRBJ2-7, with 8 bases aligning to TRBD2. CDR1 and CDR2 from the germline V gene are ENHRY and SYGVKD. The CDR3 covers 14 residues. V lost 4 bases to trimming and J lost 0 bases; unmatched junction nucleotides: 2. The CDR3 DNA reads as TGTGCCATCAGTGGTAGCGGGAACTCCTACGAGCAGTACTTC. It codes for CAISGSGNSYEQYF.

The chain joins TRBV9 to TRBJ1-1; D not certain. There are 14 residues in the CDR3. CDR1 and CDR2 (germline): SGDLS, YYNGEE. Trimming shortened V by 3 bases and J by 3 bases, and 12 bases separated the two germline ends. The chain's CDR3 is CASSGPTKHTEAFF. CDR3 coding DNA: TGTGCCAGCAGCGGACCTACGAAGCACACTGAAGCTTTCTTT. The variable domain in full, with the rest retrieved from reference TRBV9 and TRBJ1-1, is DSGVTQTPKHLITATGQRVTLRCSPRSGDLSVYWYQQSLDQGLQFLIQYYNGEERAKGNILERFSAQQFPDLHSELNLSSLELGDSALYFCASSGPTKHTEAFFGQGTRLTVV.

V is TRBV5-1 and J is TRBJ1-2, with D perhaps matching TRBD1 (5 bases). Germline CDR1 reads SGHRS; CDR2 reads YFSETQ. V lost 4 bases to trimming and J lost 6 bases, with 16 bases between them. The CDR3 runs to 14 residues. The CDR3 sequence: CASSPQVGADGYTF. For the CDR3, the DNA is TGCGCCAGCAGCCCGCAGGTAGGGGCGGATGGCTACACCTTC. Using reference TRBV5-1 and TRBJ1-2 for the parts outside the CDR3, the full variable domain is KAGVTQTPRYLIKTRGQQVTLSCSPISGHRSVSWYQQTPGQGLQFLFEYFSETQRNKGNFPGRFSGRQFSNSRSEMNVSTLELGDSALYLCASSPQVGADGYTFGSGTRLTVV.

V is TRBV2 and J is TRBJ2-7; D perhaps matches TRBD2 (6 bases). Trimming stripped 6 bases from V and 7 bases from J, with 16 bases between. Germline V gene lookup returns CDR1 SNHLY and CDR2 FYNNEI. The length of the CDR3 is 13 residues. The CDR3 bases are TGTGCCAGCAGCGAGGAGGGGCTTTGGGAGCAGTACTTC. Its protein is CASSEEGLWEQYF.

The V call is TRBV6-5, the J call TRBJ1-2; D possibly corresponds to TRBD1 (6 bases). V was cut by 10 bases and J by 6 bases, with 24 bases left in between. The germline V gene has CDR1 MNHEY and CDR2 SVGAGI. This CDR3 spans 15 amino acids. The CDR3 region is CATNPSGASRNGYTF. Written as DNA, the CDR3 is TGTGCCACCAATCCGTCGGGGGCGAGTAGGAATGGCTACACCTTC.

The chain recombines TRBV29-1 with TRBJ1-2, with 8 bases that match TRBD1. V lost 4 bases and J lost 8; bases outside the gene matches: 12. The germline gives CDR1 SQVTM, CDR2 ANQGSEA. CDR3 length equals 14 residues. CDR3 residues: CSVAYSQGALGYTF. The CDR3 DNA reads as TGCAGCGTTGCCTACAGTCAGGGGGCTTTGGGCTACACCTTC.

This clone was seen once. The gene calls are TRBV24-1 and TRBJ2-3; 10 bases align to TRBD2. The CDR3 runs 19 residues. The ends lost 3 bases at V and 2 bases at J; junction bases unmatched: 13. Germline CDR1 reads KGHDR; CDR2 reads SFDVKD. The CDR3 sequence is CATSDLPGGSGGFTDTQYF. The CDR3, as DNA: TGTGCCACCAGTGATCTCCCCGGGGGTAGCGGGGGGTTCACAGATACGCAGTATTTT.

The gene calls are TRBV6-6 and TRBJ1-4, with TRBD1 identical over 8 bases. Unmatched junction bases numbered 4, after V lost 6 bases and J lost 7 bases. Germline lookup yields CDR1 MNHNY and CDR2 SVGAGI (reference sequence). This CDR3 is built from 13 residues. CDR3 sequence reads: CASSRTGSEKLFF. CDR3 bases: TGTGCCAGCAGCCGGACAGGGTCTGAAAAACTGTTTTTT.

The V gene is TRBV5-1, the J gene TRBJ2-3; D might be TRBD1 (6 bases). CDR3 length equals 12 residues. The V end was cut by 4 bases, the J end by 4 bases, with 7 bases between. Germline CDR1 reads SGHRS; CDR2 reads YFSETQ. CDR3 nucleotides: TGCGCCAGCAGCAAGGGGGCAGATACGCAGTATTTT. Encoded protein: CASSKGADTQYF.

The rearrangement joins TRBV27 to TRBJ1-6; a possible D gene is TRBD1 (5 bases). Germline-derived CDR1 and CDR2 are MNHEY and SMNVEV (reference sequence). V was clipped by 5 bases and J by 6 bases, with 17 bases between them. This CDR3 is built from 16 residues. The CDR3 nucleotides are TGTGCCAGCAGTCCCCTCGGTTCCAGGGTTAATTCACCCCTCCACTTT. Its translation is CASSPLGSRVNSPLHF.

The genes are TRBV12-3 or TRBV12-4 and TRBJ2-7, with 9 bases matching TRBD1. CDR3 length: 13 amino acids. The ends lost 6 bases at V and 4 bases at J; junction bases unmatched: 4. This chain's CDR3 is CASSLGQGYEQYF. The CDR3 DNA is TGTGCCAGCAGCCTGGGACAGGGATACGAGCAGTACTTC.

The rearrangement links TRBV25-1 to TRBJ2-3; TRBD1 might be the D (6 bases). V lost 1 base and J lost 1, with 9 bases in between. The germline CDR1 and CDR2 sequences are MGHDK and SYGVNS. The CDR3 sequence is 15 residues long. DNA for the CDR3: TGTGCCAGCAGTGAATCTAACAGGGGCACAGATACGCAGTATTTT. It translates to CASSESNRGTDTQYF. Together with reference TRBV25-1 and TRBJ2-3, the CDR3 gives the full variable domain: EADIYQTPRYLVIGTGKKITLECSQTMGHDKMYWYQQDPGMELHLIHYSYGVNSTEKGDLSSESTVSRIRTEHFPLTLESARPSHTSQYLCASSESNRGTDTQYFGPGTRLTVL.

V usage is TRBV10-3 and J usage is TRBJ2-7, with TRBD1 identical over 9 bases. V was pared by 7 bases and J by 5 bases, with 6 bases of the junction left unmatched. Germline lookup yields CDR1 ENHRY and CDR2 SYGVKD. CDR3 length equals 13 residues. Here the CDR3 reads CAITPGQGNEQYF. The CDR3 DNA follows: TGTGCCATCACTCCAGGACAGGGGAACGAGCAGTACTTC.

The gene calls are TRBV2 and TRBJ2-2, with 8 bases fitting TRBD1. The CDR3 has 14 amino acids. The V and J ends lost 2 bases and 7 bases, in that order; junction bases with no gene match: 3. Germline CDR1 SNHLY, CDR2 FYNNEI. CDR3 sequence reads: CASSEIQGVGELFF. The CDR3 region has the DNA TGTGCCAGCAGTGAAATACAGGGGGTCGGGGAGCTGTTTTTT.

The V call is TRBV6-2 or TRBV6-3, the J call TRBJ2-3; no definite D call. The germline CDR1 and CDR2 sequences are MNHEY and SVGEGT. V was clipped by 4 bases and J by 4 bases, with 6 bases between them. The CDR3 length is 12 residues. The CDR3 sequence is CASSSQPDTQYF. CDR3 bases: TGTGCCAGCAGTTCCCAGCCAGATACGCAGTATTTT.

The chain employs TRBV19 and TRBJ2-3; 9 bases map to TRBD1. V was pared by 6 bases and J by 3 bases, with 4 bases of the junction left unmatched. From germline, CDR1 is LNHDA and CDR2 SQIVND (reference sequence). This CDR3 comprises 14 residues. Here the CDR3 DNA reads TGTGCCAGTAGGGACAGGGGTCAAACAGATACGCAGTATTTT. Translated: CASRDRGQTDTQYF.

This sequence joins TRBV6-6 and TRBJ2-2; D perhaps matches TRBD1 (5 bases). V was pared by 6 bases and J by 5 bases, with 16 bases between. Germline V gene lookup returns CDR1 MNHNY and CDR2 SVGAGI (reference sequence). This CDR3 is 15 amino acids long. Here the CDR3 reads CASRERQTGTGELFF. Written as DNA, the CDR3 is TGTGCCAGCAGAGAAAGACAGACTGGGACCGGGGAGCTGTTTTTT.

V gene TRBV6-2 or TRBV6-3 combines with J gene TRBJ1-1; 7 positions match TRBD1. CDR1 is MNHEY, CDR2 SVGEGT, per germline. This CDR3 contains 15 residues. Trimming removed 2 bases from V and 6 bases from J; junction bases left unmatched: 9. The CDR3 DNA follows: TGTGCCAGCAGTTACCGAGATCCGGGACAGCCTGAAGCTTTCTTT. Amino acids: CASSYRDPGQPEAFF.

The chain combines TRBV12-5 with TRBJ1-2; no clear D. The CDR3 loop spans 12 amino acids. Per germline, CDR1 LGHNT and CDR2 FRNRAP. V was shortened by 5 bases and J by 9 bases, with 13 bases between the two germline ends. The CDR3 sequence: CASGTTVLSYTF. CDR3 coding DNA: TGTGCTAGTGGTACGACGGTGCTGAGCTACACCTTC.

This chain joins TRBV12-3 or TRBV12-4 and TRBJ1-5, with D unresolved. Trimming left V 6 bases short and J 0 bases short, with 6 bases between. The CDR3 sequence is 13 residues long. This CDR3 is CASRDFSNQPQHF. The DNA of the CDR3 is TGTGCCAGCAGGGATTTTAGCAATCAGCCCCAGCATTTT.